This TCR beta chain derives from a study of cytomegalovirus exposure and HLA in healthy donors. For the study at large: Genotyping of 398 donors showed that about 83% belonged to the Caucasian-associated ancestry cluster. General observations from the study: Reported findings show TCR beta sequences accurately forecast HLA-A and HLA-B alleles in most subjects.

Use of 60 Vbeta and 13 Jbeta primers characterized the PCR. In the study's own analysis: A follow-up analysis tallied 86 million or so unique TCR beta chains, roughly 11 million shared. Assay: immunoSEQ multiplex PCR; the TCRdb copy retains only in-frame clones and omits some. V and J calls and clone size follow that table, whereas D and trimming were derived from the DNA. The sample features 110,000 to 150,000 clones, with 0.8% to 1% in its top ten. As regards this clone: As yet, its antigen is unknown.

Trimming removed 0 bases at V and 6 bases at J, with 18 bases between. Germline CDR1 and CDR2: GTSNPN and SVGIG (reference sequence). There are 17 residues in the CDR3. The chain employs TRBV30 and TRBJ1-6; tentative D call: TRBD1 (5 bases). The sample taken for sequencing was PBMCs. The sequence came from a male donor in good health and CMV-seronegative. The CDR3, as DNA: TGTGCCTGGAGTGTACTCTTTTCGGGACTCGTTAATTCACCCCTCCACTTT. Translating gives CAWSVLFSGLVNSPLHF.